The 16 T cell receptor beta chains below come from one sample, sequenced in a study of siplizumab effects on memory and regulatory T cells. Profiled with immunoSEQ multiplex PCR; TCRdb holds only in-frame clones, not every one. The data hold about 100,000 clones, with more than 85% observed a single time. The sequenced material came from CD4+ T cells sorted from blood. These receptors all come from a human donor in good health.

The V and J genes are TRBV9 and TRBJ1-1, with D maybe TRBD1 (6 bases). CDR1 and CDR2 from the germline V gene are SGDLS and YYNGEE. The CDR3 has 16 residues. Trimming took off 1 base at V and 0 bases at J, with 13 bases between the two ends. The CDR3 region has the DNA TGTGCCAGCAGCGTAACGGACAGTCTTATGAACACTGAAGCTTTCTTT. Translation: CASSVTDSLMNTEAFF.

V gene TRBV30 combines with J gene TRBJ1-2; D ambiguous. Germline V gene lookup returns CDR1 GTSNPN and CDR2 SVGIG (reference sequence). V lost 5 bases and J lost 3, with 16 bases in between. The length of the CDR3 is 14 residues. The CDR3 loop reads CAWGLGGFDYGYTF. In DNA form, the CDR3 reads TGTGCCTGGGGACTCGGCGGCTTTGACTATGGCTACACCTTC.

The rearrangement joins TRBV6-1 to TRBJ2-3; 9 positions match TRBD1. CDR1 and CDR2 (germline): MNHNS, SASEGT. This CDR3 comprises 14 residues. V lost 9 bases, J lost 4 bases, and 8 bases stayed unmatched. CDR3 nucleotides: TGTGCCAGTGGCCGGGACAGGGACGCAGATACGCAGTATTTT. Translating gives CASGRDRDADTQYF.

J is TRBJ1-1 and V is TRBV19; no firm D call. Germline CDR1 LNHDA, CDR2 SQIVND (reference sequence). This CDR3 has 12 residues. With 6 bases removed from V and 8 bases from J, the gap between germline ends came to 13 bases. The CDR3 is CASSQLGLEAFF. In DNA form, the CDR3 reads TGTGCCAGTAGCCAGTTGGGTTTGGAAGCTTTCTTT.

CDR3 DNA: TGTGCCTGGATACTGGCGGGGCGCAATTACAATGAGCAGTTCTTC. It specifies CAWILAGRNYNEQFF. This chain links TRBV30 with TRBJ2-1; TRBD2 might be the D (6 bases). Germline assignment: CDR1 GTSNPN and CDR2 SVGIG (reference sequence). Trimming pared 4 bases from V and 4 bases from J, leaving 17 bases between. This CDR3 is 15 amino acids long. The entire variable domain, with the rest obtained from reference TRBV30 and TRBJ2-1, is as follows: SQTIHQWPATLVQPVGSPLSLECTVEGTSNPNLYWYRQAAGRGLQLLFYSVGIGQISSEVPQNLSASRPQDRQFILSSKKLLLSDSGFYLCAWILAGRNYNEQFFGPGTRLTVL.

This rearrangement joins TRBV7-2 to TRBJ2-7; D uncertain. Germline values: CDR1 SGHTA, CDR2 FQGNSA. The CDR3 spans 11 residues. Trimming cost V 3 bases and J 4 bases, with 4 bases left between them. The DNA for the CDR3 is TGTGCCAGCAGCTTCCGGTACGAGCAGTACTTC. Residues: CASSFRYEQYF.

This clone was counted once. J is TRBJ2-7 and V is TRBV11-1; 7 nucleotides match TRBD2. Germline V gene data show CDR1 as SGHAT and CDR2 as FQDESV (reference sequence). The CDR3 consists of 17 residues. V trimming: 1 base; J trimming: 2 bases; junction bases outside the gene matches: 11. CDR3 sequence reads: CASSLVIPAGSPYEQYF. The CDR3 nucleotides are TGTGCCAGCAGCTTAGTAATTCCAGCGGGGTCTCCCTACGAGCAGTACTTC.

The J gene is TRBJ1-2, the V gene TRBV5-1, with D maybe TRBD1 (5 bases). Germline V gives CDR1 SGHRS, CDR2 YFSETQ. The length of the CDR3 is 15 residues. V was cut by 0 bases and J by 0 bases, with 9 bases left in between. CDR3 amino acids: CASSLVTDANYGYTF. CDR3 in DNA: TGCGCCAGCAGCTTGGTGACAGACGCTAACTATGGCTACACCTTC.

This chain links TRBV7-9 with TRBJ1-6; 9 bases fit TRBD1. The CDR3 sequence is 17 residues long. Germline CDR1 and CDR2: SEHNR and FQNEAQ (reference sequence). V shed 5 bases, J shed 4 bases, and the junction held 9 bases outside the gene matches. CDR3 loop: CASSPTGGGGYNSPLHF. Written as DNA, the CDR3 is TGTGCCAGCAGCCCAACAGGGGGCGGGGGGTATAATTCACCCCTCCACTTT.

This clone showed up just once. This chain uses TRBV11-3 with TRBJ2-2; 7 bases are a match to TRBD2. The germline CDR1 and CDR2 sequences are SGHNT and YENEEA. CDR3 size: 14 residues. After removal of 5 bases from V and 6 bases from J, the junction contained 6 bases not matched to a gene. CDR3 sequence reads: CASSAGLVAGELFF. The CDR3 DNA follows: TGTGCCAGCAGCGCAGGACTAGTCGCCGGGGAGCTGTTTTTT.

CDR3: CASSLQGSTDTQYF. DNA for the CDR3: TGTGCCAGCAGCTTACAGGGCAGCACAGATACGCAGTATTTT. J is TRBJ2-3 and V is TRBV7-9; possibly TRBD1 for D (5 bases). Germline-derived CDR1 and CDR2 are SEHNR and FQNEAQ (reference sequence). CDR3 length equals 14 residues. The V end lost 2 bases, the J end lost 0 bases, and 6 bases lay between the germline ends. The variable domain in full, completed from reference TRBV7-9 and TRBJ2-3, reads DTGVSQNPRHKITKRGQNVTFRCDPISEHNRLYWYRQTLGQGPEFLTYFQNEAQLEKSRLLSDRFSAERPKGSFSTLEIQRTEQGDSAMYLCASSLQGSTDTQYFGPGTRLTVL.

The CDR3 loop is CASSLKPPKPQYGTGVVGNEQFF. For the CDR3, the DNA is TGTGCCAGCAGCTTAAAACCTCCCAAGCCACAATACGGGACAGGGGTAGTTGGGAATGAGCAGTTCTTC. The chain carries TRBV7-3 and TRBJ2-1, with 10 bases that match TRBD1. CDR3 length: 23 residues. Trimming took 1 base from V and 7 from J; bases not matched to a gene: 28. From germline, CDR1 is SGHTA and CDR2 FQGTGA.

V is TRBV9 and J is TRBJ2-7, with 10 bases identical to TRBD1. Germline CDR1 is SGDLS and CDR2 is YYNGEE. The CDR3 is made up of 15 amino acids. The V segment lost 3 bases and the J segment 8 bases; nucleotides outside the gene matches: 11. The CDR3 spells CASSGTGTGAGKQYF. CDR3 coding DNA: TGTGCCAGCAGCGGTACCGGGACAGGGGCCGGAAAGCAGTACTTC.

V and J are TRBV19 and TRBJ2-3, with D possibly matching TRBD1 (5 bases). This CDR3 is built from 12 residues. The V end was cut by 1 base, the J end by 7 bases, with 6 bases between. In germline, CDR1 is LNHDA, CDR2 SQIVND (reference sequence). CDR3: CASSIGGNTQYF. Here the CDR3 DNA reads TGTGCCAGTAGTATAGGGGGCAATACGCAGTATTTT.

The rearrangement joins TRBV18 to TRBJ2-1; 7 bases are shared with TRBD1. Germline assignment: CDR1 KGHSH and CDR2 LQKENI. There are 12 residues in the CDR3. With 3 bases clipped from V and 13 bases from J, the junction kept 6 bases outside the gene matches. The CDR3: CASSPGQDEQFF. CDR3 DNA sequence: TGTGCCAGCTCACCCGGACAGGACGAACAGTTCTTC.

This chain connects TRBV5-1 to TRBJ2-3; D may be TRBD2 (5 bases). Germline CDR1 SGHRS, CDR2 YFSETQ. The V end was cut by 1 base, the J end by 6 bases, with 18 bases between. The CDR3 is 16 residues long. The CDR3 protein is CASSLTGVLSFDTQYF. DNA of the CDR3: TGCGCCAGCAGCTTGACCGGGGTCCTCTCATTTGATACGCAGTATTTT.